A selection of T cell receptor beta chains follows, all from one sample in a study of shared clonotypes between healthy human individuals. Sequencing was performed with immunoSEQ multiplex PCR; in TCRdb, only in-frame clones are kept and a portion is missing. Among 2 million to 2.5 million clones, 92% were seen once, and the ten largest hold 0.37%. What was sequenced was naive CD4+ T cells from PBMCs. The receptors derive from a man aged 18 to 35 in good health. Some clones in this sample may be carry-over from other donors' samples. Each CDR3 is given with its conserved first and last residue. The D gene is left open where the match is weak. Part of the rows lack a size; the others show once, few, many or a class for expanded clones.

>TRBV19|TRBJ1-1|-|once
CASGGQGRNTEAFF
TGTGCCAGTGGGGGTCAGGGACGCAACACTGAAGCTTTCTTT
>TRBV11-2|TRBJ2-1|TRBD2|-
CASSLDLTSGRAFYNEQFF
TGTGCCAGCAGCTTAGATCTAACTAGCGGGAGGGCGTTTTACAATGAGCAGTTCTTC
>TRBV19|TRBJ2-1|TRBD1|-
CASSRQGYNEQFF
TGTGCCAGTAGTAGACAGGGTTACAATGAGCAGTTCTTC
>TRBV30|TRBJ2-1|-|-
CAWRKTGNNEQFF
TGTGCCTGGAGAAAGACCGGGAACAATGAGCAGTTCTTC
>TRBV9|TRBJ1-6|-|-
CASSVTDINSPLHF
TGTGCCAGCAGCGTTACGGACATTAATTCACCCCTCCACTTT
>TRBV5-1|TRBJ2-2|-|once
CASSLSPAGNTGELFF
TGCGCCAGCAGCTTATCTCCAGCGGGGAACACCGGGGAGCTGTTTTTT
>TRBV14|TRBJ2-1|TRBD2|-
CASSQVRGGTYNEQFF
TGTGCCAGCAGCCAAGTCCGGGGGGGAACGTACAATGAGCAGTTCTTC
>TRBV28|TRBJ2-3|-|-
CASSLSGPPRRDTQYF
TGTGCCAGCAGTTTATCCGGACCGCCCCGGAGAGATACGCAGTATTTT
>TRBV18|TRBJ1-1|-|-
CASSPYKDGPEAFF
TGTGCCAGCTCACCCTACAAGGACGGCCCTGAAGCTTTCTTT
>TRBV5-6|TRBJ2-2|-|-
CASTRTINTGELFF
TGTGCCAGCACCCGGACTATAAACACCGGGGAGCTGTTTTTT
>TRBV28|TRBJ1-6|-|-
CASSPLDSPLHF
TGTGCCAGCAGCCCCCTGGATTCACCCCTCCACTTT
>TRBV18|TRBJ1-1|-|-
CASSSAPSNTEAFF
TGTGCCAGCTCTAGTGCCCCCTCGAACACTGAAGCTTTCTTT
>TRBV5-3|TRBJ2-7|TRBD2|-
CARSLHPSAGAWINYEQYF
TGTGCCAGAAGCTTGCATCCGTCGGCGGGAGCATGGATAAACTACGAGCAGTACTTC
>TRBV15|TRBJ2-1|-|-
CATSRDPSTPLREQFF
TGTGCCACCAGCAGAGACCCCTCAACCCCCCTTCGCGAGCAGTTCTTC
>TRBV7-9|TRBJ2-3|TRBD2|-
CASSKREGSDTQYF
TGTGCCAGCTCAAAGCGGGAGGGCTCCGATACGCAGTATTTT
>TRBV5-4|TRBJ1-4|-|-
CASSLPDGTENEKLFF
TGTGCCAGCAGCTTGCCAGACGGGACGGAAAATGAAAAACTGTTTTTT
>TRBV4-2|TRBJ2-3|TRBD2|-
CASSPIGTSGFTDTQYF
TGTGCCAGCAGCCCCATTGGGACTAGCGGGTTCACAGATACGCAGTATTTT
>TRBV9|TRBJ2-7|-|-
CASSRGTEGGRYEQYF
TGTGCCAGCAGCAGAGGCACGGAGGGGGGTAGGTACGAGCAGTACTTC
>TRBV10-1|TRBJ2-1|TRBD1|-
CASSPGQGPYNEQFF
TGCGCCAGCAGTCCGGGACAGGGACCCTACAATGAGCAGTTCTTC
>TRBV5-1|TRBJ1-4|-|-
CASRPGRSPAENEKLFF
TGCGCCAGCAGACCGGGCAGATCCCCCGCAGAGAATGAAAAACTGTTTTTT
>TRBV5-1|TRBJ1-2|-|-
CASSLVHKRDGYTF
TGCGCCAGCAGCTTGGTTCATAAGAGAGATGGCTACACCTTC
>TRBV5-1|TRBJ2-2|TRBD2|-
CASSWAGTTNTGELFF
TGCGCCAGCAGCTGGGCCGGGACTACGAACACCGGGGAGCTGTTTTTT
>TRBV6-4|TRBJ1-2|-|once
CASSGGPNLNYGYTF
TGTGCCAGCAGCGGCGGGCCCAACTTAAACTATGGCTACACCTTC
>TRBV9|TRBJ2-5|TRBD1|-
CASSPTGGQETQYF
TGTGCCAGCAGCCCAACAGGGGGCCAAGAGACCCAGTACTTC
>TRBV9|TRBJ2-2|-|-
CASSVGVGSTGELFF
TGTGCCAGCAGCGTAGGGGTAGGATCCACCGGGGAGCTGTTTTTT
>TRBV14|TRBJ1-2|-|-
CASSQAGRVGYGYTF
TGTGCCAGCAGCCAAGCCGGCAGGGTGGGCTATGGCTACACCTTC
>TRBV28|TRBJ1-5|-|-
CASSFGSNQPQHF
TGTGCCAGCAGTTTTGGGAGCAATCAGCCCCAGCATTTT
>TRBV7-2|TRBJ1-4|TRBD1|-
CASSLSGTGGEKLFF
TGTGCCAGCAGCTTGTCCGGGACAGGGGGCGAAAAACTGTTTTTT
>TRBV7-2|TRBJ2-3|-|-
CASSLARTDTQYF
TGTGCCAGCAGCTTAGCGCGAACAGATACGCAGTATTTT
>TRBV5-4|TRBJ2-2|TRBD1|-
CASSQGQTTGELFF
TGTGCCAGCAGCCAGGGACAGACCACCGGGGAGCTGTTTTTT
>TRBV6-1|TRBJ2-7|-|-
CASSGQAAGEQYF
TGTGCCAGCAGTGGACAGGCGGCGGGGGAGCAGTACTTC
>TRBV7-2|TRBJ2-2|-|-
CASSLNGGMNTGELFF
TGTGCCAGCAGCTTAAATGGGGGCATGAACACCGGGGAGCTGTTTTTT
>TRBV5-1|TRBJ1-4|-|-
CASSAQGGDEKLFF
TGCGCCAGCAGCGCGCAGGGTGGGGACGAAAAACTGTTTTTT
>TRBV6-5|TRBJ2-7|-|-
CASRGDRYYEQYF
TGTGCCAGCAGGGGCGACAGGTACTACGAGCAGTACTTC
>TRBV6-1|TRBJ2-7|-|-
CASSEVPNGPYEQYF
TGTGCCAGCAGTGAAGTGCCAAACGGACCCTACGAGCAGTACTTC
>TRBV7-9|TRBJ1-1|-|-
CASSLSQGLTEAFF
TGTGCCAGCAGCTTATCTCAGGGGCTCACTGAAGCTTTCTTT
>TRBV10-3|TRBJ2-5|-|-
CASRRDLQETQYF
TGTGCCAGCCGACGGGACTTACAAGAGACCCAGTACTTC
>TRBV6-5|TRBJ2-7|-|-
CASSYRPDSLGEQYF
TGTGCCAGCAGTTACCGCCCGGACAGCTTGGGCGAGCAGTACTTC
>TRBV28|TRBJ2-7|-|-
CASSVRAGEQYF
TGTGCCAGCAGCGTCAGGGCGGGGGAGCAGTACTTC
>TRBV30|TRBJ1-2|-|-
CAWRLDAAYGYTF
TGTGCCTGGAGGTTGGATGCTGCCTATGGCTACACCTTC
>TRBV6-1|TRBJ2-2|TRBD2|-
CASSEARLTSGRAWGTGELFF
TGTGCCAGCAGTGAAGCCCGACTTACTAGCGGGAGGGCCTGGGGAACCGGGGAGCTGTTTTTT
>TRBV23-1|TRBJ2-7|-|-
CASSQSVREYEQYF
TGCGCCAGCAGTCAATCGGTCAGGGAGTACGAGCAGTACTTC
>TRBV5-1|TRBJ1-1|-|-
CASSLEWAGSNTEAFF
TGCGCCAGCAGCTTGGAATGGGCAGGATCGAACACTGAAGCTTTCTTT
>TRBV5-1|TRBJ1-2|-|-
CASSLAQSNYGYTF
TGCGCCAGCAGCTTGGCTCAGAGTAACTATGGCTACACCTTC
>TRBV5-4|TRBJ2-3|-|-
CASSLVGGPRQATQYF
TGTGCCAGCAGCTTGGTCGGGGGCCCTCGTCAGGCAACGCAGTATTTT
>TRBV10-3|TRBJ2-7|TRBD2|-
CATIAGGTYEQYF
TGTGCCACGATAGCGGGAGGGACGTACGAGCAGTACTTC
>TRBV11-2|TRBJ1-1|-|-
CASSPGQWGKHTEAFF
TGTGCCAGCAGCCCCGGACAGTGGGGGAAACACACTGAAGCTTTCTTT
>TRBV19|TRBJ2-6|-|-
CASKGRPFSGANVLTF
TGTGCCAGTAAAGGGAGGCCCTTCTCTGGGGCCAACGTCCTGACTTTC
>TRBV7-2|TRBJ2-1|-|-
CASSLQVRNEQFF
TGTGCCAGCAGCTTACAAGTCCGCAATGAGCAGTTCTTC
>TRBV5-3|TRBJ2-1|-|-
CARSPTDPNGSYNEQFF
TGTGCCAGAAGCCCCACGGACCCAAACGGCTCCTACAATGAGCAGTTCTTC
>TRBV11-3|TRBJ2-7|-|-
CASSVATGTGDGEQYF
TGTGCCAGCAGCGTAGCAACCGGGACGGGGGATGGCGAGCAGTACTTC
>TRBV9|TRBJ2-2|TRBD1|-
CASTPLGQGATGELFF
TGTGCCAGCACCCCCCTCGGGCAGGGGGCCACCGGGGAGCTGTTTTTT
>TRBV7-9|TRBJ2-5|-|-
CASSTLGDGRGYF
TGTGCCAGCAGCACACTAGGGGACGGACGTGGGTACTTC
>TRBV6-1|TRBJ2-7|-|-
CASSESYSYEQYF
TGTGCCAGCAGTGAATCCTACAGCTACGAGCAGTACTTC
>TRBV28|TRBJ1-5|-|-
CASSFPGRGNQPQHF
TGTGCCAGCAGTTTTCCAGGACGAGGCAATCAGCCCCAGCATTTT
>TRBV6-1|TRBJ1-4|-|-
CASKRDQRGEKLFF
TGTGCCAGCAAGCGGGACCAACGGGGTGAAAAACTGTTTTTT
>TRBV29-1|TRBJ1-4|TRBD1|-
CSARQGVTNEKLFF
TGCAGCGCCAGACAGGGGGTAACTAATGAAAAACTGTTTTTT
>TRBV7-9|TRBJ2-7|TRBD1|-
CASSRNGTVSYEQYF
TGTGCCAGCAGCAGGAACGGGACAGTATCCTACGAGCAGTACTTC
>TRBV7-2|TRBJ2-3|TRBD1|-
CASSLVRDRAGTQYF
TGTGCCAGCAGCTTAGTCCGGGACAGGGCCGGTACGCAGTATTTT
>TRBV14|TRBJ1-2|-|-
CASSQFQYGYTF
TGTGCCAGCAGCCAATTTCAGTATGGCTACACCTTC